The source of this T cell receptor beta chain is a study of OX40 agonist ivuxolimab in advanced cancers. As to this clone: Its target is unknown.

The data were produced by immunoSEQ multiplex PCR, yet TCRdb's version contains in-frame clones alone and is incomplete. The repertoire holds about 96,000 clones, with 80% to 95% as singletons. V was cut by 4 bases and J by 0 bases, with 15 bases left in between. Germline V gene data show CDR1 as SGHRS and CDR2 as YFSETQ. The CDR3 runs 16 residues. Study findings and constraints: Some of the lowest clonal expansion was seen in partial responders at 0.1-3.0 mg/kg.

Prior autoimmune disease or systemic immunosuppression barred patients. This TCR was sampled from an adult with an advanced solid tumor such as melanoma, head and neck, liver or kidney cancer. Sequenced material: CD4+ or CD8+ T cells sorted from blood, taken in a trial of the OX40 agonist ivuxolimab. This rearrangement joins TRBV5-1 to TRBJ2-3, with D possibly TRBD2 on 5 matching bases. The CDR3 DNA sequence: TGCGCCAGCAGCCTAGAAGCGGCCCCTAGCACAGATACGCAGTATTTT. Protein: CASSLEAAPSTDTQYF.